Listed here is a single T cell receptor (beta chain). The antigen is undetermined. The source of the sample is a study of a mutant IDH1 vaccine in newly diagnosed glioma. Study in general: Patients were pretreated with radiotherapy, temozolomide, or both, mostly both.

Whole-study results and caveats: The occurrence of vaccine-induced immune responses was seen in 90% to 95% of patients.

Sample time point: week 11, during vaccination. Vaccine doses each comprised 300 ug of mutant IDH1 20-mer peptide, with topical imiquimod. Germline CDR1 and CDR2: LNHDA and SQIVND (reference sequence). This CDR3 has 14 residues. V lost 5 bases to trimming and J lost 4 bases, with 14 bases between them. TCRdb's table, derived via immunoSEQ multiplex PCR, lists solely in-frame clones and lacks some. The sample lists tens of thousands of clones, under 90% seen once, with around 6.5% in the top ten. This chain uses TRBV19 with TRBJ1-1; no clear D gene. The sequencing here drew on PBMCs, taken from a glioma patient whose treatment included an IDH1 peptide vaccine. This clonotype originated in a man aged 45-65 years with glioma. DNA for the CDR3: TGTGCCAGTAGTCAGAGAGGCGGCAGCACTGAAGCTTTCTTT. Protein: CASSQRGGSTEAFF.